This T cell receptor beta chain was sequenced for a study of cytomegalovirus exposure and HLA in healthy donors. General study results and limits: The authors later found HLA-associated TCR beta chains more clonally expanded than equally common others. Cytomegalovirus-associated TCR beta chains were listed, numbering 150 to 200. When the data were analyzed later, several of the most significant clusters appeared to be linked to common viral pathogens.

PCR employed 60 Vbeta and 13 Jbeta primers. Measured with immunoSEQ multiplex PCR; TCRdb has only the in-frame clones, and not every one. The sample includes approximately 120,000 clones, roughly 80% of them seen just once. Comment on this clone: Its cognate antigen is unknown.

Germline V gene lookup returns CDR1 MNHEY and CDR2 SMNVEV (reference sequence). Trimming left V 6 bases short and J 7 bases short, with 22 bases between. The CDR3 covers 16 residues. The receptor was isolated from a female donor in good health and CMV-seronegative. Source material: PBMCs. This chain connects TRBV27 to TRBJ1-5; tentative D call: TRBD1 (5 bases). The CDR3 region has the DNA TGTGCCAGCAGCCCACGATTTTCCCAGGGTTTCCAGCCCCAGCATTTT. This codes for CASSPRFSQGFQPQHF.